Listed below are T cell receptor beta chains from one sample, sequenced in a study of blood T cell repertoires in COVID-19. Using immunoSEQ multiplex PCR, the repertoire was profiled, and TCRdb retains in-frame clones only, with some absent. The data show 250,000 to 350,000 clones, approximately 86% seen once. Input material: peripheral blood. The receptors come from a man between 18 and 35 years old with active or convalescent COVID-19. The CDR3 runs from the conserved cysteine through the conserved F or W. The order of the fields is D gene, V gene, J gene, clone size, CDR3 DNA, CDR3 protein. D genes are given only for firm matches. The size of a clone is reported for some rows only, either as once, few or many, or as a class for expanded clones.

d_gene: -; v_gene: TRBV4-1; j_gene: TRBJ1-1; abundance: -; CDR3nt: TGCGCCAGCAGCCAAACGCTCCCTCTCCCCGGGGGGCGGTGGACTGAAGCTTTCTTT; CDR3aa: CASSQTLPLPGGRWTEAFF
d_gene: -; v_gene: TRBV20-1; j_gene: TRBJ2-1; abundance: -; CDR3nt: TGCAGTGCTAGTCCCCTCACTGGCGGGAATGAGCAGTTCTTC; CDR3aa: CSASPLTGGNEQFF
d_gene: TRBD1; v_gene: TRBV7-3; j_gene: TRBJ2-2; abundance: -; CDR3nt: TGTGCCAGCAGCGCAAGACAGGGGGCCTCCGGGGAGCTGTTTTTT; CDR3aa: CASSARQGASGELFF
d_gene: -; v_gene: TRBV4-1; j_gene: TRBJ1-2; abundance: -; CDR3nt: TGCGCCAGCAGCCAAGATCAGGCCCGTAACTATGGCTACACCTTC; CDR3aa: CASSQDQARNYGYTF
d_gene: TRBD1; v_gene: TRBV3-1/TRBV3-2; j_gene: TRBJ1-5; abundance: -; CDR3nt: TGTGCCAGCAGCCAAACAGGGGTCTATCAGCCCCAGCATTTT; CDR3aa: CASSQTGVYQPQHF
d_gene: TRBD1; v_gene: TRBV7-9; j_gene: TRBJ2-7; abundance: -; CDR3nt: TGTGCCAGCAGCGAAACAGGGGGAAACGAGCAGTACTTC; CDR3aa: CASSETGGNEQYF
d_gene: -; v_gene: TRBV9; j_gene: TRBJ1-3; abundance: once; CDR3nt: TGTGCCAGCAGCCCAACACCACCCCTGCCTGGAAACACCATATATTTT; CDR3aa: CASSPTPPLPGNTIYF
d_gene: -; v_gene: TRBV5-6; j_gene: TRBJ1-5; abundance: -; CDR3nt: TGTGCCAGCAGCTTGGGGAGGAATCAGCCCCAGCATTTT; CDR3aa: CASSLGRNQPQHF
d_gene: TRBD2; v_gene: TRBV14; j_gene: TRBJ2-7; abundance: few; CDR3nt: TGTGCCAGCAGCCAAACTAGCGGTCCCTACGAGCAGTACTTC; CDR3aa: CASSQTSGPYEQYF
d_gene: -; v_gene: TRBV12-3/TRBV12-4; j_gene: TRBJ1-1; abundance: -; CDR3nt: TGTGCCAGCAGCCCGGACAGCACTGAAGCTTTCTTT; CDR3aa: CASSPDSTEAFF
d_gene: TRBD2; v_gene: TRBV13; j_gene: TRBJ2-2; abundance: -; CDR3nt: TGTGCCAGCAGCGTTAGCGGGGGTGCCACCGGGGAGCTGTTTTTT; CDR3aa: CASSVSGGATGELFF
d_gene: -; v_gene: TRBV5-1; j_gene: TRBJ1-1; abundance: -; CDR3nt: TGCGCCAGCAGCTTGGCCGTGAGGAACTCTGAAGCTTTCTTT; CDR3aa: CASSLAVRNSEAFF
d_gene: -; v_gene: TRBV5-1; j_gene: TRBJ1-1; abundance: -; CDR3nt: TGCGCCAGCAGCTCAGGAAGAAACCCGAACACTGAAGCTTTCTTT; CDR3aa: CASSSGRNPNTEAFF
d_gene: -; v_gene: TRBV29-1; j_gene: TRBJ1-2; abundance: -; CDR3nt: TGCAGCGTTGACGGACAGTCCTATGGCTACACCTTC; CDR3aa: CSVDGQSYGYTF
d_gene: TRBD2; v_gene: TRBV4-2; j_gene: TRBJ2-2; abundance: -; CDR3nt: TGTGCCAGCAGCCTCCGACTAGCGGGGAGCAGCACCGGGGAGCTGTTTTTT; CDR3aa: CASSLRLAGSSTGELFF
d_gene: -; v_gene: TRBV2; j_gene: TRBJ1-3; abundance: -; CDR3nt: TGTGCCAGCAGTGATTTCCAGGGTCTCGTGCGGGGGGACGGAAACACCATATATTTT; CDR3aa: CASSDFQGLVRGDGNTIYF
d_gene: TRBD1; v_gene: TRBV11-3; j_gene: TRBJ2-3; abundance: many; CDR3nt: TGTGCCAGCAGCCGTAGGACAGGGAGCACAGATACGCAGTATTTT; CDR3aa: CASSRRTGSTDTQYF
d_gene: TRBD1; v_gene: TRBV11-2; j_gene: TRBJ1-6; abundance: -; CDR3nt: TGTGCCAGCAGCTTAGAGGGGACAGGGAGGTCACCCCTCCACTTT; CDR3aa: CASSLEGTGRSPLHF
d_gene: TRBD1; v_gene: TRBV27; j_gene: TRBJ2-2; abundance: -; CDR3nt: TGTGCCACCCCGGGACAGGGAGGGACCGGGGAGCTGTTTTTT; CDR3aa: CATPGQGGTGELFF
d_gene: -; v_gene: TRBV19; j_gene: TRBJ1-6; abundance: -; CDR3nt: TGTGCCAGTAGGGACAGTCTTGATTCACCCCTCCACTTT; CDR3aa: CASRDSLDSPLHF
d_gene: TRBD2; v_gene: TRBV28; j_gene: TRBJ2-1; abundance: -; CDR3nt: TGTGCCAGCAGTCGTGGACTAGCGTCTGGGGAGCAGTTCTTC; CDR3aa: CASSRGLASGEQFF
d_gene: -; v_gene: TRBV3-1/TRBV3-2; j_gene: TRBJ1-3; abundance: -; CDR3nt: TGTGCCAGCAGCCAACACAGAAACACCATATATTTT; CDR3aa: CASSQHRNTIYF